These 22 T cell receptor beta chains were sequenced from one sample in a study of blood T cell repertoires in COVID-19. Only in-frame clones appear in the TCRdb table, and some are missing; sequencing was by immunoSEQ multiplex PCR. This sample carries hundreds of thousands of clones, about 86% of them seen once, and the ten largest clones take 8% to 10%. The sample was peripheral blood. Every receptor here comes from a woman aged 50 to 60 with acute or convalescent COVID-19.

The V call is TRBV29-1, the J call TRBJ2-7; tentatively, D is TRBD1 (6 bases). This CDR3 is built from 15 residues. Per germline, CDR1 SQVTM and CDR2 ANQGSEA. V lost 4 bases to trimming and J lost 0 bases, with 16 bases between them. The CDR3 DNA is TGCAGCGTTGTAACGGGACAAACGAGCTCCTACGAGCAGTACTTC. Its translation is CSVVTGQTSSYEQYF.

The V gene is TRBV5-1, the J gene TRBJ2-1, with TRBD2 identical over 7 bases. The V segment lost 0 bases and the J segment 0 bases; nucleotides outside the gene matches: 6. Germline CDR1 reads SGHRS; CDR2 reads YFSETQ. The CDR3 is 17 residues long. CDR3 DNA: TGCGCCAGCAGCTTGGTTGCGGGGGTGGTCTCCTACAATGAGCAGTTCTTC. This codes for CASSLVAGVVSYNEQFF.

This chain connects TRBV6-5 to TRBJ1-5; D remains ambiguous. Trimming stripped 2 bases from V and 6 bases from J, with 14 bases between. The length of the CDR3 is 15 residues. Germline assignment: CDR1 MNHEY and CDR2 SVGAGI. CDR3 amino acids: CASSYGRQVSQPQHF. For the CDR3, the DNA is TGTGCCAGCAGTTACGGGAGGCAGGTCAGTCAGCCCCAGCATTTT.

The V call is TRBV5-4, the J call TRBJ2-5, with TRBD2 matching over 10 bases. Losses at the gene ends were 4 bases for V and 7 bases for J; bases not matched to a gene: 16. This CDR3 spans 17 amino acids. Germline V gene sequence: CDR1 SGHNT, CDR2 YYREEE (reference sequence). Here the CDR3 DNA reads TGTGCCAGCAGCCCCGGGTCACTAGCGGGAAAAGGTTGGACCCAGTACTTC. Its protein product is CASSPGSLAGKGWTQYF.

The rearrangement joins TRBV6-1 to TRBJ1-2, with 7 bases lining up with TRBD1. This CDR3 has 17 amino acids. CDR1 and CDR2 (germline): MNHNS, SASEGT. After removal of 4 bases from V and 6 bases from J, the junction contained 17 bases not matched to a gene. CDR3 nucleotides: TGTGCCAGCAGTGGGCGACAGGGTTGGGGCCGTGGGGATGGCTACACCTTC. Its translation: CASSGRQGWGRGDGYTF.

This clone was seen a handful of times. The V gene is TRBV27, the J gene TRBJ2-3; D call uncertain. Germline CDR1 and CDR2: MNHEY and SMNVEV (reference sequence). There are 17 residues in the CDR3. With 1 base removed from V and 1 base from J, the gap between germline ends came to 15 bases. CDR3 protein: CASSLFADSPGTDTQYF. Here the CDR3 DNA reads TGTGCCAGCAGTTTATTCGCTGACTCTCCAGGCACAGATACGCAGTATTTT.

The chain combines TRBV10-3 with TRBJ2-7; possibly TRBD1 for D (6 bases). The CDR3 loop spans 15 amino acids. Germline lookup yields CDR1 ENHRY and CDR2 SYGVKD. With 2 bases removed from V and 2 bases from J, the gap between germline ends came to 13 bases. CDR3 coding DNA: TGTGCCATCAGTGAGCCAGGACAGACCACCTACGAGCAGTACTTC. It yields the protein CAISEPGQTTYEQYF.

V and J are TRBV30 and TRBJ1-4, with D uncertain. V was cut by 2 bases and J by 3 bases, with 13 bases left in between. Germline-derived CDR1 and CDR2 are GTSNPN and SVGIG (reference sequence). The CDR3 sequence is 15 residues long. This chain's CDR3 is CAWSLSGSSNEKLFF. CDR3 nucleotide sequence: TGTGCCTGGAGTCTCAGTGGCTCTTCTAATGAAAAACTGTTTTTT.

The gene calls are TRBV19 and TRBJ1-3; D uncertain. The CDR3 covers 14 residues. From germline, CDR1 is LNHDA and CDR2 SQIVND (reference sequence). Trimming took off 5 bases at V and 0 bases at J, with 8 bases between the two ends. The CDR3 bases are TGTGCCAGTAGTGGAGACCACTCTGGAAACACCATATATTTT. Translated, it gives CASSGDHSGNTIYF.

As DNA, the CDR3 is TGTGCCAGCAGGGGAGACCTTTACGAGCAGTACTTC. Its protein is CASRGDLYEQYF. The V gene is TRBV6-5, the J gene TRBJ2-7; the D gene is possibly TRBD2 (5 bases). The CDR3 is 12 amino acids. V gave up 6 bases and J gave up 4 bases, with 10 bases separating them. Germline V gene sequence: CDR1 MNHEY, CDR2 SVGAGI.

The chain links TRBV6-4 to TRBJ2-1; tentatively, D is TRBD1 (6 bases). The CDR3 spans 15 residues. The V end was cut by 0 bases, the J end by 5 bases, with 11 bases between. Per germline, CDR1 MRHNA and CDR2 SNTAGT. As DNA, the CDR3 is TGTGCCAGCAGTGACTCGGGGCAGGGGCACAATGAGCAGTTCTTC. Encoded protein: CASSDSGQGHNEQFF.

CDR3 DNA: TGTGCCACCAGTGAACCCGGGACAGGGTATAACGGGGAGCTGTTTTTT. Translating gives CATSEPGTGYNGELFF. This rearrangement joins TRBV24-1 to TRBJ2-2, with 9 bases lining up with TRBD1. Losses at the gene ends were 4 bases for V and 7 bases for J; bases not matched to a gene: 9. This CDR3 comprises 16 residues. CDR1 and CDR2 (germline): KGHDR, SFDVKD.

The chain recombines TRBV3-1 (or the pseudogene TRBV3-2) with TRBJ2-7, with D hard to call. CDR3 size: 15 residues. Germline CDR1 LGHDT, CDR2 YNNKEL (reference sequence). V lost 1 base, J lost 2 bases, and 12 bases lay in between. CDR3 bases: TGTGCCAGCAGCCAAGTTCTAAGTTCCACCTACGAGCAGTACTTC. It encodes CASSQVLSSTYEQYF.

The V call is TRBV28, the J call TRBJ2-7; 7 nucleotides match TRBD2. Germline CDR1 MDHEN, CDR2 SYDVKM. The CDR3 is 16 amino acids. V was clipped by 6 bases and J by 0 bases; unmatched bases: 11. The DNA of the CDR3 is TGTGCCAGCAGCCCCTGGGGGACTACCAGCTCCTACGAGCAGTACTTC. This codes for CASSPWGTTSSYEQYF. Supplemented by reference TRBV28 and TRBJ2-7, the full variable domain reads DVKVTQSSRYLVKRTGEKVFLECVQDMDHENMFWYRQDPGLGLRLIYFSYDVKMKEKGDIPEGYSVSREKKERFSLILESASTNQTSMYLCASSPWGTTSSYEQYFGPGTRLTVT.

V is TRBV6-5 and J is TRBJ2-5, with D possibly being TRBD1 (6 bases). The CDR3 runs to 14 residues. Germline assignment: CDR1 MNHEY and CDR2 SVGAGI. V lost 2 bases, J lost 8 bases, and 15 bases lay in between. In DNA, the CDR3 is TGTGCCAGCAGTTACACCCAAACAGGGCGTACCCAGTACTTC. Translated, it gives CASSYTQTGRTQYF.

J is TRBJ2-1 and V is TRBV4-2, with D maybe TRBD2 (5 bases). V lost 3 bases and J lost 7, with 10 bases in between. The CDR3 is made up of 13 amino acids. Germline CDR1 and CDR2: LGHNA and YNFKEQ. CDR3 bases: TGTGCCAGCAGCCAGATCCCGGGGAATGAGCAGTTCTTC. It codes for CASSQIPGNEQFF.

The chain recombines TRBV18 with TRBJ2-7; 11 nucleotides match TRBD1. CDR3 length equals 15 residues. Germline CDR1 KGHSH, CDR2 LQKENI. With 3 bases clipped from V and 3 bases from J, the junction kept 4 bases outside the gene matches. The CDR3 nucleotides read TGTGCCAGCTCACCCGGACAGGGGGCGAACTACGAGCAGTACTTC. This sequence encodes CASSPGQGANYEQYF.

V and J are TRBV6-4 and TRBJ2-7; the D is unclear. This CDR3 has 10 amino acids. Germline V lookup: CDR1 MRHNA, CDR2 SNTAGT. Trimming removed 8 bases from V and 5 bases from J, with 7 bases in between. For the CDR3, the DNA is TGTGCCAGCGGAGAGGACGAGCAGTACTTC. This translates into CASGEDEQYF.

The rearrangement links TRBV3-1 (or the pseudogene TRBV3-2) to TRBJ2-7; D is unresolved. V was clipped by 1 base and J by 4 bases, with 5 bases between them. The CDR3 length is 12 residues. Per germline, CDR1 LGHDT and CDR2 YNNKEL (reference sequence). The CDR3 DNA reads as TGTGCCAGCAGCCAAGTCGGTTACGAGCAGTACTTC. Amino acids: CASSQVGYEQYF.

The J gene is TRBJ2-2, the V gene TRBV6-6; D not certain. CDR1 is MNHNY and CDR2 is SVGAGI in the germline V gene (reference sequence). The V and J ends lost 4 bases and 0 bases respectively, with 9 bases between them. This CDR3 is 15 amino acids long. CDR3 sequence (DNA): TGTGCCAGCAGTTTTGGAGTTGCGAACACCGGGGAGCTGTTTTTT. This translates into CASSFGVANTGELFF.

This sequence joins TRBV18 and TRBJ2-1; 8 nucleotides agree with TRBD2. This CDR3 has 15 amino acids. Trimming cost V 4 bases and J 1 base; bases outside gene matches: 3. Germline V lookup: CDR1 KGHSH, CDR2 LQKENI. CDR3 sequence: CASSLRLASYNEQFF. The CDR3 DNA sequence: TGTGCCAGCTCACTCCGACTAGCGTCCTACAATGAGCAGTTCTTC.

The chain links TRBV10-3 to TRBJ2-2; 13 nucleotides line up with TRBD2. V dropped 3 bases and J dropped 4; count of bases not matched to a gene: 11. CDR1 ENHRY and CDR2 SYGVKD come from the germline V gene. The CDR3 is made up of 19 amino acids. CDR3 bases: TGTGCCATCAGTGACCTACTAGCGGGAGGGCCTCGTGGCACCGGGGAGCTGTTTTTT. Its protein is CAISDLLAGGPRGTGELFF.